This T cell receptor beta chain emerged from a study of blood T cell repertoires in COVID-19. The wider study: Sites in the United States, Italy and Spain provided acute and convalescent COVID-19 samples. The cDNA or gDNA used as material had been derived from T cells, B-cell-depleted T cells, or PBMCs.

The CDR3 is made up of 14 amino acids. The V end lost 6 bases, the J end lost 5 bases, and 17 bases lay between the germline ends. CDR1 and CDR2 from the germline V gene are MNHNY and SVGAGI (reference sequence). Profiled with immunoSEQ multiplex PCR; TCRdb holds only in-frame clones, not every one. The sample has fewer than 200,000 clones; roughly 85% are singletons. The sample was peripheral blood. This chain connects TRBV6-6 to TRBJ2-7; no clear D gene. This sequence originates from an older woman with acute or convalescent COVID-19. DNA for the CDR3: TGTGCCAGCAGCCCTGACTCCAGTCTGCACGAGCAGTACGTC. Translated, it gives CASSPDSSLHEQYV.